Shown below are 9 T cell receptor beta chains from a single sample sequenced in a study of OX40 agonist ivuxolimab in advanced cancers. Assay used: immunoSEQ multiplex PCR; TCRdb lists only in-frame clones, some missing. The data show fewer than 100,000 clones, around 83% seen once. The sequenced sample was CD4+ or CD8+ T cells sorted from blood, obtained in a trial of the OX40 agonist ivuxolimab. These receptors came from an adult with an advanced solid tumor such as melanoma, head and neck, liver or kidney cancer.

The V gene is TRBV27, the J gene TRBJ2-5; D remains unclear. CDR1 and CDR2 from the germline V gene are MNHEY and SMNVEV (reference sequence). The CDR3 sequence is 13 residues long. V lost 6 bases, J lost 7 bases, and 15 bases lay in between. The CDR3 nucleotides read TGTGCCAGCAGCACCACAAGACTTATGACCCAGTACTTC. It encodes CASSTTRLMTQYF.

This clone has a handful of counts. The rearrangement joins TRBV4-2 to TRBJ2-3; 8 bases fit TRBD1. The CDR3 consists of 13 residues. In germline, CDR1 is LGHNA, CDR2 YNFKEQ. V gave up 8 bases and J gave up 3 bases; unmatched junction bases: 4. The CDR3 region is CASYGQGTDTQYF. CDR3 DNA sequence: TGTGCCAGCTACGGACAGGGTACAGATACGCAGTATTTT.

The chain links TRBV5-1 to TRBJ2-6, with D hard to call. Deletions cut 4 bases from V and 0 bases from J, with 14 bases between. Germline-derived CDR1 and CDR2 are SGHRS and YFSETQ. The CDR3 spans 17 residues. In nucleotides, the CDR3 is TGCGCCAGCAGCCCAATGGACGGAGCCTCTGGGGCCAACGTCCTGACTTTC. The encoded protein is CASSPMDGASGANVLTF.

The chain uses TRBV4-2 and TRBJ1-4; D call uncertain. V lost 0 bases to trimming and J lost 2 bases, with 10 bases between them. Germline V CDR1 and CDR2: LGHNA, YNFKEQ. This CDR3 comprises 16 residues. CDR3 residues: CASSQEGPSTNEKLFF. The CDR3 coding sequence is TGTGCCAGCAGCCAAGAGGGTCCATCCACTAATGAAAAACTGTTTTTT.

The rearrangement links TRBV11-2 to TRBJ1-4; tentatively, D is TRBD1 (6 bases). Per germline, CDR1 SGHAT and CDR2 FQNNGV. V shed 5 bases and J shed 8 bases, with 18 bases lying between them. This CDR3 region has 15 residues. The CDR3 DNA reads TGTGCCAGCAGCGCGACAGGACAAAGGGGCGAAAAACTGTTTTTT. Translation gives CASSATGQRGEKLFF.

The V call is TRBV7-2, the J call TRBJ2-7; 10 bases line up with TRBD2. V trimming: 4 bases; J trimming: 2 bases; junction bases outside the gene matches: 2. Per germline, CDR1 SGHTA and CDR2 FQGNSA. The length of the CDR3 is 14 residues. CDR3 residues: CASSSGLAAYEQYF. The DNA for the CDR3 is TGTGCCAGCAGCTCCGGACTAGCGGCCTACGAGCAGTACTTC.

The chain joins TRBV5-5 to TRBJ1-3; 7 positions match TRBD1. The V and J ends lost 4 bases and 0 bases, in that order; junction bases with no gene match: 10. The CDR3 is 17 amino acids. The germline V gene encodes CDR1 SGHKS and CDR2 YYEKEE (reference sequence). CDR3 sequence: CASSARGQSHSGNTIYF. The CDR3 DNA sequence: TGTGCCAGCAGCGCCCGGGGACAGAGTCACTCTGGAAACACCATATATTTT.

The V call is TRBV10-3, the J call TRBJ1-5; possible D gene TRBD1, 5 bases. V lost 0 bases and J lost 6, with 21 bases in between. The CDR3 length is 18 residues. Germline V gives CDR1 ENHRY, CDR2 SYGVKD. CDR3 sequence (DNA): TGTGCCATCAGTGAGTCGACTCGGGGATTTGGCGGGGCTCAGCCCCAGCATTTT. Encoded protein: CAISESTRGFGGAQPQHF.

The V gene is TRBV19, the J gene TRBJ1-1; D unresolved. Germline CDR1 is LNHDA and CDR2 is SQIVND (reference sequence). CDR3 length: 13 residues. V lost 3 bases, J lost 8 bases, and 13 bases lay in between. CDR3 sequence: CASSIPKGGEAFF. Written as DNA, the CDR3 is TGTGCCAGTAGTATCCCCAAGGGAGGGGAAGCTTTCTTT.